This TCR beta chain is from a study of control samples from healthy donors and cancer patients. The assay was immunoSEQ multiplex PCR, and TCRdb's table has in-frame clones only and misses some. This specimen shows some 190,000 clones; the ten leading clones hold 2% to 2.5%. Trimming cost V 4 bases and J 6 bases, with 18 bases left between them. Germline V gene lookup returns CDR1 MDHEN and CDR2 SYDVKM. The CDR3 spans 15 residues. This sequence joins TRBV28 and TRBJ1-2; D remains unclear. The sequence was obtained from a woman in her 30s in good health. Specimen: blood. The CDR3 DNA follows: TGTGCCAGCAGTTCAAAGGACTGGGCCCCTCATGGCTACACCTTC. Encoded protein: CASSSKDWAPHGYTF.